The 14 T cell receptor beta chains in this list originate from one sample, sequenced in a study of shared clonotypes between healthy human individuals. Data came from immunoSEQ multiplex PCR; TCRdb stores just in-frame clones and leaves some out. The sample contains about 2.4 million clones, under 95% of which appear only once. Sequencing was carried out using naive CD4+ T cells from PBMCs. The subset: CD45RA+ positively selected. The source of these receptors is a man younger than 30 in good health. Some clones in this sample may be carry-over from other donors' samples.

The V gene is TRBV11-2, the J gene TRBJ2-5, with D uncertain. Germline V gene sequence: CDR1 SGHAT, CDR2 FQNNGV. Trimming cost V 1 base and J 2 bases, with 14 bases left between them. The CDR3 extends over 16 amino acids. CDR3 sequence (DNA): TGTGCCAGCAGCTTAGTTGGTGGCAGTCATCAAGAGACCCAGTACTTC. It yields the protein CASSLVGGSHQETQYF.

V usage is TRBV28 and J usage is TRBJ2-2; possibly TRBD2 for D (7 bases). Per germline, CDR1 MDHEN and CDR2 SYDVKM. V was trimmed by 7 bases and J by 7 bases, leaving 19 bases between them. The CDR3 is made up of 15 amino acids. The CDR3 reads CASKRGGAIVGELFF. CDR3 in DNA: TGTGCCAGCAAGAGGGGGGGCGCGATCGTCGGGGAGCTGTTTTTT.

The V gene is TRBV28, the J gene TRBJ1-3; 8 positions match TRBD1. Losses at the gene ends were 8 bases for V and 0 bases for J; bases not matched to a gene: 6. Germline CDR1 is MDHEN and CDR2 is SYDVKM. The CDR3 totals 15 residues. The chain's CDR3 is CASGQGTLSGNTIYF. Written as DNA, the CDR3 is TGTGCCAGCGGACAGGGAACCCTCTCTGGAAACACCATATATTTT.

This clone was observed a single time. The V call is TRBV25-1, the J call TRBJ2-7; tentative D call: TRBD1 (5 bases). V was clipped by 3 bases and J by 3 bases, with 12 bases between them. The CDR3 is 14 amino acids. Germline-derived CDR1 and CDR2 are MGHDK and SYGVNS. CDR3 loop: CASSDVTANYEQYF. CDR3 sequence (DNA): TGTGCCAGCAGTGACGTGACAGCAAACTACGAGCAGTACTTC.

In nucleotides, the CDR3 is TGTGCCGCCTGGACCCTGGGGAGGGCCTACGAGCAGTACTTC. Its protein is CAAWTLGRAYEQYF. The gene calls are TRBV28 and TRBJ2-7; 7 bases are shared with TRBD2. The CDR3 totals 14 residues. CDR1 MDHEN and CDR2 SYDVKM come from the germline V gene. V shed 11 bases and J 2 bases; nucleotides not matched to a gene: 12.

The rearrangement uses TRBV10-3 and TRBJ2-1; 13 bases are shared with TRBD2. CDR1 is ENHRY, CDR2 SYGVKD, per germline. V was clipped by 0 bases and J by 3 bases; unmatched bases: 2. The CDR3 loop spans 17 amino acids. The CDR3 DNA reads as TGTGCCATCAGTGAGTCGACTAGCGGGAGGAACTACAATGAGCAGTTCTTC. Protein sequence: CAISESTSGRNYNEQFF.

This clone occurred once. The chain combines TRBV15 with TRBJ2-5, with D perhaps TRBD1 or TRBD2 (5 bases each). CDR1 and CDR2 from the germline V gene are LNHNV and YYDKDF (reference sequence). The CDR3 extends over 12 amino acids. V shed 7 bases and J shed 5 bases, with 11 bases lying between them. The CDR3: CATTPGTETQYF. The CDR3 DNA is TGTGCCACCACCCCCGGGACGGAGACCCAGTACTTC.

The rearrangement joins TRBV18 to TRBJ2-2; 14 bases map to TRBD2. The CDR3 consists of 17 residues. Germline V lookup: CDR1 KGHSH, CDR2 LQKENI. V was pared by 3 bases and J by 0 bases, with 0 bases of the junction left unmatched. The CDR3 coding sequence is TGTGCCAGCTCACCGGGACTAGCGGGAGCGAACACCGGGGAGCTGTTTTTT. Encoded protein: CASSPGLAGANTGELFF.

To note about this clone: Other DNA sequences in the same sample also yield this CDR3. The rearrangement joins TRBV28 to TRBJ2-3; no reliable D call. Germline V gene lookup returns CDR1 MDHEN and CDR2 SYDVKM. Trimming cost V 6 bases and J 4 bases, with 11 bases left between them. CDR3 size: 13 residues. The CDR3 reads CASSLLGSDTQYF. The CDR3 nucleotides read TGTGCCAGCAGCCTATTAGGGTCAGATACGCAGTATTTT.

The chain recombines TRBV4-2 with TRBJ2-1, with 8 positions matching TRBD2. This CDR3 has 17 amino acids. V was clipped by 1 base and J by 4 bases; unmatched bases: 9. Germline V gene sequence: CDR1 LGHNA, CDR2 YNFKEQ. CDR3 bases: TGTGCCAGCAGCCAAGCGAGTGGGACTAGTGGATACAATGAGCAGTTCTTC. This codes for CASSQASGTSGYNEQFF.

In DNA form, the CDR3 reads TGTGCCAGCAGCCAAGGCCCCCCGGGTCTTAGCAATCAGCCCCAGCATTTT. Protein: CASSQGPPGLSNQPQHF. The chain links TRBV4-2 to TRBJ1-5, with unresolved D. V was trimmed by 1 base and J by 0 bases, leaving 13 bases between them. Germline-derived CDR1 and CDR2 are LGHNA and YNFKEQ. This CDR3 has 17 residues.

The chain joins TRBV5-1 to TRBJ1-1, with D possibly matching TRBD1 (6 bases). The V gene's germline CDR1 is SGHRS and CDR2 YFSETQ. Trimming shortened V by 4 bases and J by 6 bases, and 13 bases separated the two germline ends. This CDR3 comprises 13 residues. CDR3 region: CASSATGGPEAFF. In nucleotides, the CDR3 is TGCGCCAGCAGCGCGACAGGTGGCCCTGAAGCTTTCTTT.

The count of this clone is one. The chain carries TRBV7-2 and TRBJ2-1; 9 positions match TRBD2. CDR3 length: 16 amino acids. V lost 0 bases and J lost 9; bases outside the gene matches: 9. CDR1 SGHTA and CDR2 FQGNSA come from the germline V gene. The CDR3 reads CASSLARLAGRGEQFF. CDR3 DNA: TGTGCCAGCAGCTTAGCGCGGCTAGCGGGACGGGGTGAGCAGTTCTTC. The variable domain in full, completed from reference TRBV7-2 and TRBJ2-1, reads GAGVSQSPSNKVTEKGKDVELRCDPISGHTALYWYRQSLGQGLEFLIYFQGNSAPDKSGLPSDRFSAERTGGSVSTLTIQRTQQEDSAVYLCASSLARLAGRGEQFFGPGTRLTVL.

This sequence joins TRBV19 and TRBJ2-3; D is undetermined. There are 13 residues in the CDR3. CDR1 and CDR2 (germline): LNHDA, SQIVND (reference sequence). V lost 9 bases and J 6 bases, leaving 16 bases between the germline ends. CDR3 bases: TGTGCCAGCGCCGACGTTAGCTCTGATACGCAGTATTTT. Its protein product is CASADVSSDTQYF.